The clone carrying this T cell receptor (beta chain) was counted between two and nine times. Its antigen is not identified. This record comes from a study of T-cell memory formation after mild COVID-19. Study context: Clusters were largely donor specific.

5'RACE primed from the constant segment yielded TCR alpha and TCR beta cDNA libraries bearing sample barcodes and UMIs. From the 5' RACE reads, TCRdb called clonotypes with MiXCR, one entry per CDR3 protein. The sample gives roughly 450,000 distinct CDR3 sequences, roughly 17% of which show up once; around a fifth is in the top ten. V dropped 4 bases and J dropped 4; count of bases not matched to a gene: 5. CDR1 SGHTA and CDR2 FQGTGA come from the germline V gene. There are 14 residues in the CDR3. Study-wide results and caveats: Memory sampled before infection contained some responding clones, suggesting cross-reactive memory joined. Second-wave clones peaking on day 37 lacked confirmed SARS-CoV-2 specificity.

The genes are TRBV7-3 and TRBJ2-3; TRBD2 matches at 7 bases. This sequence was found in a man between 18 and 35 years old who had mild COVID-19 (a few samples of this study predate the infection). Cell type and time point are not known. Source material: PBMCs or a T cell subset sorted from them (not recorded which). The CDR3 is CASSSGLPADTQYF. The CDR3 nucleotides are TGTGCCAGCAGCTCGGGACTACCCGCAGATACGCAGTATTTT.